One and the same sample provided the 10 T cell receptor beta chains below, sequenced in a study of persistence of HIV-infected CD4 T cells. Their antigens remain unidentified. Anti-CD3/anti-CD28 beads served as a nonspecific positive control stimulus. CD4+ T cells upregulating both CD40 ligand and CD69 were sorted as responding cells. This was the immunoSEQ version 4 assay in survey mode. TCRdb's copy holds only in-frame clones and misses some; the assay was immunoSEQ multiplex PCR. The sample has 35,000 to 50,000 clones; approximately 91% are singletons. The sequencing here drew on CD4+ T cells sorted from PBMCs after 18-hour stimulation, taken from a patient who received antiretroviral therapy. The receptors derive from an adult man with HIV who was CMV-seropositive.

Worth noting for this clone: A junction end diverges from the germline sequence, so it may reflect a read error. The chain employs TRBV10-2 and TRBJ1-6, with TRBD1 matching 10 bases. CDR1 and CDR2 (germline): WSHSY, SAAADI. The CDR3 loop spans 18 amino acids. The CDR3 sequence is CASNEPGQGVGYNSPLHF. DNA of the CDR3: TGCGCCAGCAATGAGCCCGGACAGGGGGTCGGATATAATTCACCCCTCCACTTT.

V and J are TRBV24-1 and TRBJ2-2; D uncertain. Trimming removed 7 bases from V and 3 bases from J, with 11 bases in between. The CDR3 has 14 residues. Germline loops: CDR1 KGHDR, CDR2 SFDVKD. CDR3 nucleotide sequence: TGTGCCACCAGCGTAGAACCGTACACCGGGGAGCTGTTTTTT. Its translation: CATSVEPYTGELFF.

The chain recombines TRBV6-4 with TRBJ1-2; possibly TRBD1 for D (6 bases). Trimming took off 3 bases at V and 0 bases at J, with 20 bases between the two ends. CDR1 and CDR2 (germline): MRHNA, SNTAGT. This CDR3 region has 18 residues. In DNA form, the CDR3 reads TGTGCCAGCAGTGATCGGGGGCCAGGCGATATGGCTAACTATGGCTACACCTTC. Amino acids: CASSDRGPGDMANYGYTF.

This chain joins TRBV15 and TRBJ1-2; D is undetermined. Germline assignment: CDR1 LNHNV and CDR2 YYDKDF (reference sequence). V lost 4 bases, J lost 8 bases, and 8 bases lay in between. The CDR3 contains 11 residues. The CDR3 spells CATSKTGGYTF. The CDR3 bases are TGTGCCACCAGCAAGACTGGGGGCTACACCTTC.

CDR3 protein: CASSLSTVTPYGYTF. The CDR3 region has the DNA TGTGCCAGCAGCTTATCGACAGTGACACCTTATGGCTACACCTTC. The chain couples TRBV7-3 to TRBJ1-2, with D possibly being TRBD1 (5 bases). The CDR3 length is 15 residues. The V gene lost 2 bases and the J gene lost 5 bases, with 15 bases spanning the gap. In germline, CDR1 is SGHTA, CDR2 FQGTGA. Using reference TRBV7-3 and TRBJ1-2 for the parts outside the CDR3, the full variable domain is GAGVSQTPSNKVTEKGKYVELRCDPISGHTALYWYRQSLGQGPEFLIYFQGTGAADDSGLPNDRFFAVRPEGSVSTLKIQRTERGDSAVYLCASSLSTVTPYGYTFGSGTRLTVV.

This chain uses TRBV6-5 with TRBJ1-3; no clear D. Looked up from germline, CDR1 is MNHEY and CDR2 is SVGAGI. The CDR3 is 15 residues long. V lost 5 bases to trimming and J lost 1 base, with 12 bases between them. The CDR3 DNA is TGTGCCAGCAGTAAGGGAATGGGGTCTGGAAACACCATATATTTT. Protein product: CASSKGMGSGNTIYF.

The chain uses TRBV14 and TRBJ1-5; D perhaps matches TRBD1 (5 bases). The CDR3 is 18 residues long. Trimming stripped 3 bases from V and 3 bases from J, with 21 bases between. Germline CDR1 reads SGHDN; CDR2 reads FVKESK. The CDR3 here is CASSHVRAGEVVNQPQHF. CDR3 DNA sequence: TGTGCCAGCAGCCATGTCAGAGCGGGGGAAGTGGTCAATCAGCCCCAGCATTTT. Together with reference TRBV14 and TRBJ1-5, the CDR3 gives the full variable domain: EAGVTQFPSHSVIEKGQTVTLRCDPISGHDNLYWYRRVMGKEIKFLLHFVKESKQDESGMPNNRFLAERTGGTYSTLKVQPAELEDSGVYFCASSHVRAGEVVNQPQHFGDGTRLSIL.

The chain joins TRBV28 to TRBJ2-3; a weak D match, TRBD2 (6 bases). Germline CDR1 reads MDHEN; CDR2 reads SYDVKM. The CDR3 totals 15 residues. The ends were cut back, 5 bases at V and 2 bases at J, with 14 bases in the middle. The CDR3, as DNA: TGTGCCAGCAGTCCGCAAGCGGGCCTCACAGATACGCAGTATTTT. This translates into CASSPQAGLTDTQYF.

The chain recombines TRBV6-5 with TRBJ1-2; D is possibly TRBD1 (6 bases). Trimming pared 5 bases from V and 5 bases from J, leaving 18 bases between. CDR3 size: 15 residues. CDR1 and CDR2 (germline): MNHEY, SVGAGI. In DNA form, the CDR3 reads TGTGCCAGCAGTAGGAACCCAGGGGCATGGTATGGCTACACCTTC. Its translation: CASSRNPGAWYGYTF.

This rearrangement joins TRBV28 to TRBJ2-1; 12 bases align to TRBD2. Germline CDR1 is MDHEN and CDR2 is SYDVKM. The ends lost 7 bases at V and 8 bases at J; junction bases unmatched: 9. The CDR3 sequence is 15 residues long. The CDR3 nucleotides read TGTGCCAGCACCTCACTAGCGGGGGGAACAGATGAGCAGTTCTTC. This codes for CASTSLAGGTDEQFF.